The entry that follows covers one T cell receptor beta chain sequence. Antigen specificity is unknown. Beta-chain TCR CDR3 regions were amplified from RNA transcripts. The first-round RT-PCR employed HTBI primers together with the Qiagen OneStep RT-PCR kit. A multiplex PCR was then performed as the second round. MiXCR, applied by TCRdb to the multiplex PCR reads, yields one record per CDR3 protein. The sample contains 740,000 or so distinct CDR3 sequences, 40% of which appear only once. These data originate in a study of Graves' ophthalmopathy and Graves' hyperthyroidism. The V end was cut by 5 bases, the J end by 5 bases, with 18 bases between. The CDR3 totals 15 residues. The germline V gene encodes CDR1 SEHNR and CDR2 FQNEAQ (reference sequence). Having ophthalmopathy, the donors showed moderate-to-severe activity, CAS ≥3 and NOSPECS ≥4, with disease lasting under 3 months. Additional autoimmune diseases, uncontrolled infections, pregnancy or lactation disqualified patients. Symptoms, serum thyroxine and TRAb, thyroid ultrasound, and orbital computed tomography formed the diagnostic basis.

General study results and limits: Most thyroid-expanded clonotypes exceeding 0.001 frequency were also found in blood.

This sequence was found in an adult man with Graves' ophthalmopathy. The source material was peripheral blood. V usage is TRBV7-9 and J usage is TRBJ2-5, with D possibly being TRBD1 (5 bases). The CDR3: CASSDLDMGRETQYF. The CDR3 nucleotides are TGTGCCAGCAGCGACTTGGACATGGGCCGGGAGACCCAGTACTTC.